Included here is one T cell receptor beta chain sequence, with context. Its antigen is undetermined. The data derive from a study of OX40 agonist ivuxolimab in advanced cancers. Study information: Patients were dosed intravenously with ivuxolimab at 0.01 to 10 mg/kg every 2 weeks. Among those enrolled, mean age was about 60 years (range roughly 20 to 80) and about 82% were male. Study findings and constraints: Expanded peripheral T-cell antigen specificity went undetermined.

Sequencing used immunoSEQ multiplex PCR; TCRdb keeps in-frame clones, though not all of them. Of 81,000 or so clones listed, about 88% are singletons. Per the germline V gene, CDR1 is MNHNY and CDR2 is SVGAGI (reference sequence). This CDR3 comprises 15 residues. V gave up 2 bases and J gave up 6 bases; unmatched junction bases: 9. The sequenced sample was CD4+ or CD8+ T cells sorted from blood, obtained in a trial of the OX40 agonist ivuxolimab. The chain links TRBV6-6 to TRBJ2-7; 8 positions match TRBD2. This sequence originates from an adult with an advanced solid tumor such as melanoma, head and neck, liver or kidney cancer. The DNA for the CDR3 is TGTGCCAGCAGTTACCAGACCACGGGAGGGATCGAGCAGTACTTC. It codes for CASSYQTTGGIEQYF.